The 31 T cell receptor beta chains below all came from one sample that was sequenced in a study of graft-versus-host responses after intestinal transplantation. Antigens of these TCRs are unknown. This table comes from immunoSEQ multiplex PCR, and its TCRdb copy is limited to in-frame clones, with some not included. The repertoire consists of 90,000 to 150,000 clones, with around 96% occurring once and the leading ten covering around 3.3%. This sample comprised unstimulated CD8+ T cells sorted from spleen or lymph node cells, obtained before intestinal transplant. The receptors originated from a human donor who received an intestinal transplant.

CDR3 in amino acids: CASTRARVHRFFAYEQYF. As DNA, the CDR3 is TGTGCCAGCACCCGAGCGAGGGTTCATCGTTTCTTCGCCTACGAGCAGTACTTC. This chain joins TRBV7-8 and TRBJ2-7; D may be TRBD2 (5 bases). The V gene lost 7 bases and the J gene lost 2 bases, with 27 bases spanning the gap. Germline values: CDR1 SGHVS, CDR2 FQNEAQ. CDR3 length: 18 amino acids.

The J gene is TRBJ2-7, the V gene TRBV4-3; 8 bases line up with TRBD1. V was clipped by 8 bases and J by 4 bases; unmatched bases: 13. The length of the CDR3 is 15 residues. Germline CDR1 is LGHNA and CDR2 is YSLEER. CDR3 coding DNA: TGCGCCAGCGCTTACAACCAGGGGGCGGGATACGAGCAGTACTTC. Its translation: CASAYNQGAGYEQYF.

The rearrangement uses TRBV4-2 and TRBJ1-2; D is perhaps TRBD1 (5 bases). The CDR3 is 17 residues long. Per the germline V gene, CDR1 is LGHNA and CDR2 is YNFKEQ. V was shortened by 1 base and J by 3 bases, with 18 bases between the two germline ends. The CDR3 loop is CASSQGLGTGGHYGYTF. In DNA form, the CDR3 reads TGTGCCAGCAGCCAAGGGTTGGGGACCGGAGGACACTATGGCTACACCTTC.

The rearrangement links TRBV6-6 to TRBJ1-3; D unresolved. CDR1 and CDR2 (germline): MNHNY, SVGAGI (reference sequence). The CDR3 contains 11 residues. Trimming left V 6 bases short and J 3 bases short, with 3 bases between. The CDR3 sequence: CASRGGNTIYF. In DNA, the CDR3 is TGTGCCAGCAGGGGTGGAAACACCATATATTTT.

The chain combines TRBV15 with TRBJ1-1; 9 bases line up with TRBD1. After removal of 5 bases from V and 1 base from J, the junction contained 11 bases not matched to a gene. The CDR3 length is 17 residues. Germline CDR1 reads LNHNV; CDR2 reads YYDKDF (reference sequence). CDR3 in amino acids: CATSQTGGNPRNTEAFF. CDR3 in DNA: TGTGCCACCAGCCAGACAGGGGGGAACCCGCGGAACACTGAAGCTTTCTTT. The complete variable domain, with remaining parts taken from reference TRBV15 and TRBJ1-1, reads DAMVIQNPRYQVTQFGKPVTLSCSQTLNHNVMYWYQQKSSQAPKLLFHYYDKDFNNEADTPDNFQSRRPNTSFCFLDIRSPGLGDTAMYLCATSQTGGNPRNTEAFFGQGTRLTVV.

This chain links TRBV27 with TRBJ2-1, with D uncertain. The CDR3 loop spans 14 amino acids. CDR1 is MNHEY and CDR2 is SMNVEV in the germline V gene (reference sequence). V gave up 2 bases and J gave up 6 bases, with 11 bases separating them. The CDR3 coding sequence is TGTGCCAGCAGTTTAATGGGGATAAGCAATGAGCAGTTCTTC. Its translation is CASSLMGISNEQFF.

The chain recombines TRBV14 with TRBJ2-7; tentatively, D is TRBD1 (5 bases). This CDR3 contains 12 residues. Germline V lookup: CDR1 SGHDN, CDR2 FVKESK. V was shortened by 2 bases and J by 4 bases, with 6 bases between the two germline ends. CDR3 in amino acids: CASSQQGYEQYF. As DNA, the CDR3 is TGTGCCAGCAGCCAACAGGGTTACGAGCAGTACTTC.

CDR3 protein: CASSFGGPGASSYEQYF. CDR3 DNA: TGTGCCAGCAGTTTCGGGGGTCCAGGGGCGAGCTCCTACGAGCAGTACTTC. This chain links TRBV28 with TRBJ2-7; either TRBD1 or TRBD2 may fit D (6 bases each). Germline V lookup: CDR1 MDHEN, CDR2 SYDVKM. CDR3 size: 17 residues. The V end lost 3 bases, the J end lost 0 bases, and 18 bases lay between the germline ends.

The chain uses TRBV28 and TRBJ1-6; no definite D call. The CDR3 has 12 amino acids. V shed 3 bases and J shed 12 bases, with 9 bases lying between them. The germline CDR1 and CDR2 sequences are MDHEN and SYDVKM. DNA for the CDR3: TGTGCCAGCAGTTTCAGGATTGGACCCCTCCACTTT. It translates to CASSFRIGPLHF.

The CDR3 DNA reads TGTGCCTGGAGTGTCCGGGACAGGGGGCCTTTTCTCTCCTACGAGCAGTACTTC. The encoded protein is CAWSVRDRGPFLSYEQYF. J is TRBJ2-7 and V is TRBV30; TRBD1 aligns across 12 bases. CDR3 length: 18 amino acids. Germline CDR1 reads GTSNPN; CDR2 reads SVGIG (reference sequence). The junction had 9 bases not matched to a gene; V was cut back by 0 bases and J by 0 bases.

The rearrangement links TRBV11-2 to TRBJ2-3; D is uncertain. This CDR3 spans 13 amino acids. Trimming removed 6 bases from V and 2 bases from J, with 9 bases in between. Germline CDR1 reads SGHAT; CDR2 reads FQNNGV. CDR3 nucleotide sequence: TGTGCCAGCAGGACTTCTCTCACAGATACGCAGTATTTT. It is translated as CASRTSLTDTQYF.

The J gene is TRBJ2-1, the V gene TRBV6-5; D may match TRBD1 or TRBD2 (7 bases each). Germline CDR1 and CDR2: MNHEY and SVGAGI. The CDR3 totals 15 residues. V lost 4 bases, J lost 6 bases, and 16 bases lay in between. In DNA, the CDR3 is TGTGCCAGCAGTTTCCAGGGGGGGATCTTCAATGAGCAGTTCTTC. This translates into CASSFQGGIFNEQFF.

This clone came up once. J is TRBJ1-6 and V is TRBV7-2, with TRBD1 matching 7 bases. In germline, CDR1 is SGHTA, CDR2 FQGNSA. J was trimmed by 7 bases and V by 8 bases; bases with no gene match: 8. The CDR3 loop spans 14 amino acids. Here the CDR3 reads CASRGGQRNSPLHF. The DNA for the CDR3 is TGTGCCAGCCGGGGGGGACAGCGAAATTCACCCCTCCACTTT. Variable domain in full (rest from reference TRBV7-2 and TRBJ1-6): GAGVSQSPSNKVTEKGKDVELRCDPISGHTALYWYRQSLGQGLEFLIYFQGNSAPDKSGLPSDRFSAERTGGSVSTLTIQRTQQEDSAVYLCASRGGQRNSPLHFGNGTRLTVT.

The chain combines TRBV6-7 with TRBJ1-3, with D unresolved. TRBV6-7 is placed among ORFs of uncertain function. There are 19 residues in the CDR3. V was clipped by 2 bases and J by 4 bases, with 24 bases between them. The CDR3 nucleotides are TGTGCCAGCAGTTACACGACGGCTTATGGTTTGGGGAGGGGAAACACCATATATTTT. Its protein product is CASSYTTAYGLGRGNTIYF.

V and J are TRBV28 and TRBJ2-2, with 7 bases that match TRBD1. This CDR3 spans 17 amino acids. V dropped 6 bases and J dropped 1; count of bases not matched to a gene: 11. Germline V gene sequence: CDR1 MDHEN, CDR2 SYDVKM. The CDR3 loop reads CASSPPGQALNTGELFF. DNA of the CDR3: TGTGCCAGCAGCCCTCCCGGACAGGCCTTGAACACCGGGGAGCTGTTTTTT.

CDR3 loop: CASSVPGANVLTF. CDR3 DNA: TGTGCCAGCAGCGTACCCGGGGCCAACGTCCTGACTTTC. The chain combines TRBV9 with TRBJ2-6; D call uncertain. The CDR3 is 13 amino acids. Germline V gene sequence: CDR1 SGDLS, CDR2 YYNGEE. V lost 1 base and J lost 4, with 3 bases in between.

The chain combines TRBV6-5 with TRBJ2-7; D uncertain. This CDR3 contains 13 residues. Germline V gene lookup returns CDR1 MNHEY and CDR2 SVGAGI. Trimming left V 0 bases short and J 3 bases short, with 6 bases between. CDR3 bases: TGTGCCAGCAGTTACTCGGACGGCTACGAGCAGTACTTC. Protein product: CASSYSDGYEQYF.

A note on this clone: Relative to the germline gene, one junction end is altered; a read error may explain this. This chain links TRBV5-6 with TRBJ2-7, with D unclear. CDR3 length: 12 amino acids. Germline-derived CDR1 and CDR2 are SGHDT and YYEEEE. The CDR3: CASSRFSNEQYF. The CDR3 nucleotides read TGTGCCAGCAGCCGTTTCTCCAACGAGCAGTACTTC.

CDR3 sequence reads: CASRPTSGRPNEQFF. CDR3 DNA sequence: TGTGCCAGTCGCCCCACTAGCGGGAGACCGAATGAGCAGTTCTTC. The chain links TRBV19 to TRBJ2-1, with 11 bases fitting TRBD2. The trim removed 8 bases at V and 7 bases at J, leaving 10 bases unmatched. The CDR3 is 15 residues long. Germline V gene lookup returns CDR1 LNHDA and CDR2 SQIVND (reference sequence).

This chain links TRBV11-2 with TRBJ2-7; D is ambiguous. In germline, CDR1 is SGHAT, CDR2 FQNNGV. The CDR3 runs to 13 residues. Trimming shortened V by 3 bases and J by 4 bases, and 10 bases separated the two germline ends. CDR3 in amino acids: CASSFSPAYEQYF. The CDR3 DNA reads as TGTGCCAGCAGCTTCTCCCCGGCGTACGAGCAGTACTTC.

The J gene is TRBJ1-1, the V gene TRBV6-5, with unresolved D. Between the trimmed V and J ends, which lost 2 bases and 0 bases, there was a span of 7 bases. The CDR3 spans 14 residues. Germline CDR1 reads MNHEY; CDR2 reads SVGAGI. CDR3 DNA sequence: TGTGCCAGCAGTTACGGTCGGTTGAACACTGAAGCTTTCTTT. Protein sequence: CASSYGRLNTEAFF.

This chain uses TRBV5-5 with TRBJ2-5, with D possibly TRBD2 on 5 matching bases. The J call is in doubt because the DNA end fits TRBJ2-7 better. The CDR3 runs 14 residues. Germline CDR1 SGHKS, CDR2 YYEKEE (reference sequence). CDR3 sequence reads: CASSLERGTYEQYF. CDR3 nucleotides: TGTGCCAGCAGCTTGGAACGGGGTACCTACGAGCAGTACTTC.

In nucleotides, the CDR3 is TGTGCCAGTAGTATAGGATCTAGCGGGGGATCCTACGAGCAGTACTTC. As protein: CASSIGSSGGSYEQYF. This chain uses TRBV19 with TRBJ2-7, with TRBD2 matching 10 bases. Germline assignment: CDR1 LNHDA and CDR2 SQIVND (reference sequence). V shed 1 base and J 1 base; nucleotides not matched to a gene: 4. There are 16 residues in the CDR3. The variable domain in full, with the rest retrieved from reference TRBV19 and TRBJ2-7, is DGGITQSPKYLFRKEGQNVTLSCEQNLNHDAMYWYRQDPGQGLRLIYYSQIVNDFQKGDIAEGYSVSREKKESFPLTVTSAQKNPTAFYLCASSIGSSGGSYEQYFGPGTRLTVT.

V usage is TRBV6-6 and J usage is TRBJ2-7, with TRBD2 identical over 11 bases. V was pared by 0 bases and J by 7 bases, with 8 bases of the junction left unmatched. The CDR3 runs 16 residues. Germline CDR1 is MNHNY and CDR2 is SVGAGI (reference sequence). This CDR3 is CASSYSDLAGGEEQYF. CDR3 bases: TGTGCCAGCAGTTACTCGGACCTAGCGGGAGGAGAAGAGCAGTACTTC.

This chain links TRBV11-3 with TRBJ2-5; TRBD1 matches 9 bases. The CDR3 covers 14 residues. Germline V gene lookup returns CDR1 SGHNT and CDR2 YENEEA. V lost 5 bases, J lost 5 bases, and 6 bases stayed unmatched. The CDR3 protein is CASSPGQGIETQYF. For the CDR3, the DNA is TGTGCCAGCAGCCCGGGACAGGGAATTGAGACCCAGTACTTC.

This chain connects TRBV6-1 to TRBJ1-1; D call uncertain. The CDR3 totals 13 residues. CDR1 is MNHNS and CDR2 is SASEGT in the germline V gene. V was shortened by 0 bases and J by 3 bases, with 5 bases between the two germline ends. The CDR3 spells CASSEAPDTEAFF. CDR3 DNA sequence: TGTGCCAGCAGTGAAGCGCCTGACACTGAAGCTTTCTTT.

The rearrangement links TRBV6-5 to TRBJ1-2; TRBD1 is a possible D gene (6 bases). This CDR3 is built from 13 residues. Germline CDR1 reads MNHEY; CDR2 reads SVGAGI. The V end lost 2 bases, the J end lost 10 bases, and 14 bases lay between the germline ends. As DNA, the CDR3 is TGTGCCAGCAGTTACCCCGGCCAGGGGTACTACACCTTC. It codes for CASSYPGQGYYTF.

The CDR3 coding sequence is TGTGCCAGCAGCTTATGCAGGGTAGCGACTAATGAAAAACTGTTTTTT. Protein sequence: CASSLCRVATNEKLFF. This sequence joins TRBV7-7 and TRBJ1-4; possible D gene TRBD1, 5 bases. The CDR3 contains 16 residues. V lost 2 bases and J 2 bases, leaving 12 bases between the germline ends. The germline gives CDR1 SSHAT, CDR2 FNYEAQ (reference sequence).

This chain links TRBV18 with TRBJ1-2; D uncertain. With 0 bases removed from V and 0 bases from J, the gap between germline ends came to 8 bases. Germline V gives CDR1 KGHSH, CDR2 LQKENI. The CDR3 spans 15 residues. The CDR3 loop is CASSPPGSTNYGYTF. Here the CDR3 DNA reads TGTGCCAGCTCACCACCGGGGAGCACTAACTATGGCTACACCTTC.

The CDR3 DNA follows: TGTGCCAGTAGTGACCGGGACAGGGGGTACGAGCAGTACTTC. Its protein is CASSDRDRGYEQYF. The chain carries TRBV19 and TRBJ2-7; 11 bases agree with TRBD1. Per germline, CDR1 LNHDA and CDR2 SQIVND (reference sequence). The CDR3 consists of 14 residues. V was clipped by 5 bases and J by 4 bases; unmatched bases: 4.

CDR3 DNA sequence: TGTGCCAGCAGCTTAGTACCAGGGGGTAGTTCCTACGAGCAGTACTTC. This sequence encodes CASSLVPGGSSYEQYF. The rearrangement joins TRBV7-2 to TRBJ2-7; 7 bases are shared with TRBD1. This CDR3 has 16 amino acids. V trimming: 1 base; J trimming: 1 base; junction bases outside the gene matches: 7. From germline, CDR1 is SGHTA and CDR2 FQGNSA.